Presented here are 32 T cell receptor beta chains from one specimen sequenced in a study of blood T cell repertoires in COVID-19. Produced via immunoSEQ multiplex PCR; TCRdb's table is partial and in-frame only. The sample has some 160,000 clones, 75% to 90% seen once. The sample taken for sequencing was PBMCs or T cells enriched from blood (not recorded which). These receptor sequences come from a woman aged 55-70 years who had recovered from COVID-19.

The chain recombines TRBV6-4 with TRBJ1-2, with D perhaps TRBD1 (5 bases). Germline V gene lookup returns CDR1 MRHNA and CDR2 SNTAGT. Trimming took 6 bases from V and 1 from J, leaving 12 bases between them. The CDR3 has 14 residues. In DNA form, the CDR3 reads TGTGCCAGCAGCCCCACCGACAGTAACTATGGCTACACCTTC. Its translation: CASSPTDSNYGYTF.

The chain combines TRBV2 with TRBJ2-4; D remains unclear. The CDR3 contains 11 residues. Germline CDR1 reads SNHLY; CDR2 reads FYNNEI. V lost 4 bases to trimming and J lost 6 bases, with 4 bases between them. The CDR3 bases are TGTGCCAGCAGTGTACTAAACATTCAGTACTTC. Translated: CASSVLNIQYF.

The chain couples TRBV7-8 to TRBJ1-2; 7 bases line up with TRBD1. The CDR3 runs 16 residues. The V and J ends lost 5 bases and 3 bases, in that order; junction bases with no gene match: 12. Per germline, CDR1 SGHVS and CDR2 FQNEAQ. The CDR3 loop reads CASSEEPGQRHYGYTF. CDR3 DNA: TGTGCCAGCAGCGAAGAACCGGGACAGCGACACTATGGCTACACCTTC.

This chain uses TRBV30 with TRBJ1-6; 7 nucleotides match TRBD1. Germline loops: CDR1 GTSNPN, CDR2 SVGIG (reference sequence). This CDR3 comprises 13 residues. The V gene end was trimmed by 5 bases and the J gene end by 6 bases; junction bases not matched to a gene: 4. As DNA, the CDR3 is TGTGCCTGGGGGGACAGTGTTAATTCACCCCTCCACTTT. Translation gives CAWGDSVNSPLHF. The complete variable domain, with remaining parts taken from reference TRBV30 and TRBJ1-6, reads SQTIHQWPATLVQPVGSPLSLECTVEGTSNPNLYWYRQAAGRGLQLLFYSVGIGQISSEVPQNLSASRPQDRQFILSSKKLLLSDSGFYLCAWGDSVNSPLHFGNGTRLTVT.

This clone was seen just once. This chain's CDR3 is CASSWDRNNSPLHF. The CDR3 bases are TGTGCCAGCAGCTGGGACAGAAATAATTCACCCCTCCACTTT. The chain is built from TRBV5-4 and TRBJ1-6; 7 bases line up with TRBD1. This CDR3 comprises 14 residues. J lost 5 bases, V lost 3 bases, and 2 bases had no gene match. Germline CDR1 reads SGHNT; CDR2 reads YYREEE (reference sequence).

The rearrangement joins TRBV10-1 to TRBJ1-1; D remains ambiguous. The germline CDR1 and CDR2 sequences are WNHNN and SYGVQD (reference sequence). This CDR3 comprises 13 residues. V was cut by 3 bases and J by 4 bases, with 9 bases left in between. CDR3 sequence reads: CASSDLTGTEAFF. The CDR3 region has the DNA TGCGCCAGCAGTGACCTGACGGGCACTGAAGCTTTCTTT.

The V gene is TRBV5-1, the J gene TRBJ2-7; TRBD1 is a possible D gene (5 bases). The CDR3 covers 12 residues. The germline CDR1 and CDR2 sequences are SGHRS and YFSETQ. V was pared by 0 bases and J by 6 bases, with 7 bases between. CDR3 DNA: TGCGCCAGCAGCTTGGGCAGGGCCGAGCAGTACTTC. Translated: CASSLGRAEQYF.

The V and J genes are TRBV2 and TRBJ2-7; D is uncertain. The ends were cut back, 9 bases at V and 1 base at J, with 7 bases in the middle. CDR1 is SNHLY, CDR2 FYNNEI, per germline. The CDR3 has 11 amino acids. The CDR3 coding sequence is TGTGCCAGTGCCCAGTCCTACGAGCAGTACTTC. Amino acids: CASAQSYEQYF.

The chain combines TRBV21-1 with TRBJ2-3; TRBD2 is taken as the D call from the table, unchecked against the DNA. TRBV21-1 is deemed a pseudogene. This CDR3 region has 16 residues. CDR3 DNA: TGTGCCAGCAGCAAAGCGCCTAGCGGGGGGGCAGATACGCAGTATTTT. This gives the protein CASSKAPSGGADTQYF.

The chain recombines TRBV18 with TRBJ2-3; 8 bases fit TRBD1. V shed 3 bases and J 5 bases; nucleotides not matched to a gene: 13. CDR3 length: 17 residues. The germline CDR1 and CDR2 sequences are KGHSH and LQKENI. The CDR3 DNA reads as TGTGCCAGCTCACCCACGACCCTGACAGGGACAGGAGATACGCAGTATTTT. Protein: CASSPTTLTGTGDTQYF.

The chain is built from TRBV2 and TRBJ1-2; D possibly corresponds to TRBD1 (6 bases). The germline V gene encodes CDR1 SNHLY and CDR2 FYNNEI. V lost 6 bases, J lost 2 bases, and 16 bases lay in between. The CDR3 length is 15 residues. The CDR3 loop is CASRRRGGENYGYTF. CDR3 sequence (DNA): TGTGCCAGCAGGCGGAGGGGGGGCGAGAACTATGGCTACACCTTC.

This clone was observed at least ten times. This rearrangement joins TRBV28 to TRBJ2-7; weak D call: TRBD2 (5 bases). Germline loops: CDR1 MDHEN, CDR2 SYDVKM. The CDR3 has 13 amino acids. V lost 7 bases, J lost 0 bases, and 10 bases lay in between. The CDR3 sequence is CASKRGLSYEQYF. In nucleotides, the CDR3 is TGTGCCAGCAAAAGAGGGCTCTCCTACGAGCAGTACTTC. Filled out from reference TRBV28 and TRBJ2-7, the complete variable domain reads DVKVTQSSRYLVKRTGEKVFLECVQDMDHENMFWYRQDPGLGLRLIYFSYDVKMKEKGDIPEGYSVSREKKERFSLILESASTNQTSMYLCASKRGLSYEQYFGPGTRLTVT.

The chain combines TRBV29-1 with TRBJ1-1, with 12 bases aligning to TRBD1. Looked up from germline, CDR1 is SQVTM and CDR2 is ANQGSEA. V lost 1 base and J lost 4; bases outside the gene matches: 7. CDR3 length equals 16 residues. Written as DNA, the CDR3 is TGCAGCGTTGAAGGTGGGACAGGGGGCGCGACCACTGAAGCTTTCTTT. It translates to CSVEGGTGGATTEAFF.

This sequence joins TRBV10-2 and TRBJ1-1; D is ambiguous. The germline V and J ends were trimmed by 4 bases and 3 bases, with 9 bases remaining between them. There are 13 residues in the CDR3. Per germline, CDR1 WSHSY and CDR2 SAAADI. The CDR3 protein is CASSGQRDTEAFF. CDR3 bases: TGCGCCAGCAGTGGTCAGCGGGACACTGAAGCTTTCTTT.

The chain joins TRBV7-8 to TRBJ1-5; tentative D call: TRBD1 (5 bases). This CDR3 is built from 17 residues. The germline V gene encodes CDR1 SGHVS and CDR2 FQNEAQ. Trimming took off 4 bases at V and 9 bases at J, with 25 bases between the two ends. CDR3 in DNA: TGTGCCAGCAGCTCACGGGGGGTTGCGGGTGGGCTGGGGCCCCAGCATTTT. Its translation is CASSSRGVAGGLGPQHF.

This clone came up once. This chain connects TRBV7-8 to TRBJ2-1, with 10 bases fitting TRBD2. V was pared by 5 bases and J by 9 bases, with 7 bases of the junction left unmatched. The germline V gene has CDR1 SGHVS and CDR2 FQNEAQ. The CDR3 is made up of 14 amino acids. DNA of the CDR3: TGTGCCAGCAGCCAAGCGGGGGGGCCTTCTGAGCAGTTCTTC. It is translated as CASSQAGGPSEQFF.

The chain uses TRBV5-6 and TRBJ1-1, with TRBD1 identical over 7 bases. Germline values: CDR1 SGHDT, CDR2 YYEEEE. This CDR3 comprises 13 residues. The ends lost 1 base at V and 4 bases at J; junction bases unmatched: 1. CDR3 in DNA: TGTGCCAGCAGCTTGAGACAGGGCACTGAAGCTTTCTTT. Amino acid sequence: CASSLRQGTEAFF.

This chain joins TRBV4-2 and TRBJ2-1, with TRBD1 identical over 9 bases. This CDR3 contains 14 residues. With V trimmed by 4 bases and J by 3 bases, 1 base remained unmatched. Germline V gene lookup returns CDR1 LGHNA and CDR2 YNFKEQ. The CDR3 DNA is TGTGCCAGCAGCCGGGACAGGGACTACAATGAGCAGTTCTTC. Its protein is CASSRDRDYNEQFF.

Of note for this clone: Because the CDR3's place on the DNA is in doubt, the DNA is left out and the CDR3 is given as listed by TCRdb. The CDR3 loop is CASSSSDNYNSPLHF. V is TRBV6-4 and J is TRBJ1-6; TRBD1, the table's D call, was not compared with the DNA. From germline, CDR1 is MRHNA and CDR2 SNTAGT. The CDR3 is 15 residues long, ends included.

The chain has TRBV5-3 and TRBJ2-5, with D possibly TRBD1 on 5 matching bases. TRBV5-3 has ORF status, its function being uncertain. V lost 0 bases, J lost 0 bases, and 9 bases lay in between. There are 15 residues in the CDR3. The CDR3 loop reads CARSLATGYQETQYF. The DNA of the CDR3 is TGTGCCAGAAGCTTGGCTACAGGTTACCAAGAGACCCAGTACTTC.

In this sample, this clone turned up a few times. The V gene is TRBV6-5, the J gene TRBJ1-1; a weak D match, TRBD1 (5 bases). This CDR3 has 11 residues. Per the germline V gene, CDR1 is MNHEY and CDR2 is SVGAGI. Deletions cut 6 bases from V and 8 bases from J, with 10 bases between. CDR3 amino acids: CASRGGREAFF. CDR3 sequence (DNA): TGTGCCAGCAGGGGGGGTCGAGAAGCTTTCTTT.

Note on this clone: One junction end disagrees with the germline gene, perhaps due to a read error. This chain links TRBV2 with TRBJ2-4; 11 nucleotides line up with TRBD1. Per germline, CDR1 SNHLY and CDR2 FYNNEI. This CDR3 has 12 amino acids. The CDR3 bases are TGTGCCAGCAGTGAAAGGCCGGGACAGGGGGACTTC. Translating gives CASSERPGQGDF. Full variable domain (missing parts from reference TRBV2 and TRBJ2-4): EPEVTQTPSHQVTQMGQEVILRCVPISNHLYFYWYRQILGQKVEFLVSFYNNEISEKSEIFDDQFSVERPDGSNFTLKIRSTKLEDSAMYFCASSERPGQGDFGAGTRLSVL.

This chain links TRBV7-2 with TRBJ2-7; no definite D call. The germline V and J ends were trimmed by 7 bases and 0 bases, with 16 bases remaining between them. This CDR3 is built from 15 residues. Looked up from germline, CDR1 is SGHTA and CDR2 is FQGNSA. CDR3 in amino acids: CASTYASYGSYEQYF. Here the CDR3 DNA reads TGTGCCAGCACCTACGCGTCTTATGGCTCCTACGAGCAGTACTTC.

The chain has TRBV30 and TRBJ2-6; TRBD1 matches 7 bases. CDR1 GTSNPN and CDR2 SVGIG come from the germline V gene (reference sequence). This CDR3 is 15 amino acids long. The J segment lost 3 bases and the V segment lost 3 bases, leaving 5 bases of the junction unmatched. The CDR3 nucleotides read TGTGCCTGGAGCCTCAGGGGGATTGGGGCCAACGTCCTGACTTTC. Translated: CAWSLRGIGANVLTF.

The rearrangement uses TRBV27 and TRBJ2-1; tentative D call: TRBD2 (5 bases). Trimming took off 4 bases at V and 2 bases at J, with 15 bases between the two ends. Germline V lookup: CDR1 MNHEY, CDR2 SMNVEV (reference sequence). This CDR3 is 16 amino acids long. CDR3 in DNA: TGTGCCAGCAGTTATAAGGGAAGGAGGACCTACAATGAGCAGTTCTTC. Residues: CASSYKGRRTYNEQFF.

The chain is built from TRBV28 and TRBJ2-7, with 14 bases that match TRBD2. Per germline, CDR1 MDHEN and CDR2 SYDVKM. CDR3 length equals 14 residues. V lost 5 bases and J lost 3; bases outside the gene matches: 0. The DNA for the CDR3 is TGTGCCAGCAGTGGACTAGCGGGGGGCTACGAGCAGTACTTC. Translating gives CASSGLAGGYEQYF.

The chain joins TRBV19 to TRBJ1-1; 8 nucleotides align to TRBD1. The CDR3 runs 16 residues. With 5 bases clipped from V and 4 bases from J, the junction kept 12 bases outside the gene matches. Germline V gene sequence: CDR1 LNHDA, CDR2 SQIVND (reference sequence). The CDR3 loop reads CASSGGRGQSGTEAFF. The CDR3 region has the DNA TGTGCCAGTAGTGGGGGCAGGGGGCAGTCTGGCACTGAAGCTTTCTTT.

This sequence joins TRBV29-1 and TRBJ2-7; 10 nucleotides align to TRBD1. CDR3 size: 15 residues. The V gene end was trimmed by 5 bases and the J gene end by 2 bases; junction bases not matched to a gene: 9. Per the germline V gene, CDR1 is SQVTM and CDR2 is ANQGSEA. DNA of the CDR3: TGCAGCGTTACCAAGGAGGACAGGGGGACCTACGAGCAGTACTTC. Encoded protein: CSVTKEDRGTYEQYF.

The J gene is TRBJ2-1, the V gene TRBV7-9, with D possibly matching TRBD1 (5 bases). The germline gives CDR1 SEHNR, CDR2 FQNEAQ (reference sequence). V lost 8 bases, J lost 8 bases, and 13 bases lay in between. The CDR3 has 12 residues. In DNA, the CDR3 is TGTGCCAGCGCACAGGCAGTGGATGAGCAGTTCTTC. Translating gives CASAQAVDEQFF.

This chain connects TRBV19 to TRBJ2-1; a weak D match, TRBD1 (5 bases). Germline-derived CDR1 and CDR2 are LNHDA and SQIVND (reference sequence). V shed 2 bases and J shed 2 bases, with 13 bases lying between them. The CDR3 contains 16 residues. DNA of the CDR3: TGTGCCAGTAGTATAAACGCAGGGTTCCCCTACAATGAGCAGTTCTTC. Translating it yields CASSINAGFPYNEQFF.

The chain joins TRBV7-8 to TRBJ2-2; tentatively, D is TRBD2 (7 bases). Germline values: CDR1 SGHVS, CDR2 FQNEAQ. This CDR3 is 15 amino acids long. Trimming pared 1 base from V and 9 bases from J, leaving 15 bases between. In DNA form, the CDR3 reads TGTGCCAGCAGCTTAGAGGAGGGGGGGCACCGGGAGCTGTTTTTT. Its protein product is CASSLEEGGHRELFF.

The chain carries TRBV5-1 and TRBJ1-3, with D perhaps TRBD1 (5 bases). This CDR3 is built from 15 residues. Trimming removed 5 bases at V and 0 bases at J, with 12 bases between. Germline V CDR1 and CDR2: SGHRS, YFSETQ. CDR3 sequence (DNA): TGCGCCAGCAGATCGACAGCCAACTCTGGAAACACCATATATTTT. It codes for CASRSTANSGNTIYF.